This T cell receptor (beta chain) was retrieved from a study of blood T cell repertoires in COVID-19. Study summary: T cells, B-cell-depleted T cells, or PBMCs supplied cDNA or gDNA.

Original processing notes: Reference gene primer amplification gave nucleated cell count estimates. Here immunoSEQ multiplex PCR was the method, and the copy in TCRdb shows in-frame clones only, minus some. Clone size and the V and J calls come from that table; the DNA yielded D and trimming. The data hold 270,000 or so clones, with 70% to 90% observed a single time. The length of the CDR3 is 13 residues. The V end lost 2 bases, the J end lost 5 bases, and 8 bases lay between the germline ends. The germline gives CDR1 SGHDT, CDR2 YYEEEE. Across over 20 US areas, participants ranged in age from roughly 18 to 89 years.

The J gene is TRBJ2-1, the V gene TRBV5-6; D unclear. The sequencing input was PBMCs or T cells enriched from blood (not recorded which). This clonotype originated in a woman aged 45-65 years who had been exposed to COVID-19. The CDR3 sequence is CASSFPPHNEQFF. The CDR3 coding sequence is TGTGCCAGCAGCTTCCCTCCTCACAATGAGCAGTTCTTC.